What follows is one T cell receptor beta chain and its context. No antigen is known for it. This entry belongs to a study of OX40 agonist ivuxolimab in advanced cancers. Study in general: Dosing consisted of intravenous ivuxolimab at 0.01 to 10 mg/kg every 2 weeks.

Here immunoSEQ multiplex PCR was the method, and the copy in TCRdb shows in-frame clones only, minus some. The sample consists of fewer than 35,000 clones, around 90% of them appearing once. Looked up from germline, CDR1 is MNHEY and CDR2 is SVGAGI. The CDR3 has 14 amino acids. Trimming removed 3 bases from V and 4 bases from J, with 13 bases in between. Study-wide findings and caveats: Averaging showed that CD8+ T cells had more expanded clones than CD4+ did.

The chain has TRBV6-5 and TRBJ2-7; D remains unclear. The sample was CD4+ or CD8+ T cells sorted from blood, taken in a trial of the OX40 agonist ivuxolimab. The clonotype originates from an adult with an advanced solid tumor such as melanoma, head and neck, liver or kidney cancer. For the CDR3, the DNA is TGTGCCAGCAGTTATGACGACACATGGTACGAGCAGTACTTC. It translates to CASSYDDTWYEQYF.